The rows below give T cell receptor beta chains drawn from one sample of a study of glioma-infiltrating T cells after dendritic cell vaccination. Generated by immunoSEQ multiplex PCR, the TCRdb table keeps only in-frame clones and is missing some. The table records 85,000 to 95,000 clones, around 86% of them present only once. The sample in question was blood, obtained before dendritic cell vaccination. All receptors derive from a human donor with glioblastoma. The CDR3 runs from the conserved cysteine through the conserved F or W. The order of the fields is J gene, clone size, D gene, V gene, CDR3 protein, CDR3 DNA. The D gene is left open where the match is weak. Where a row states a size, it is once, few, many or the class of an expanded clone; other rows omit it.

>TRBJ2-7|.|TRBD2|TRBV4-1
CASSQAASGPEQYF
TGCGCCAGCAGCCAAGCGGCTAGCGGGCCTGAGCAGTACTTC
>TRBJ2-7|.|.|TRBV7-3
CASSPGGTGTYEQYF
TGTGCCAGCAGCCCAGGCGGGACTGGCACCTACGAGCAGTACTTC
>TRBJ1-5|.|.|TRBV6-5
CASSYAAINQPQHF
TGTGCCAGCAGTTATGCGGCGATCAATCAGCCCCAGCATTTT
>TRBJ2-7|.|TRBD2|TRBV18
CASSPGSSGSHSYEQYF
TGTGCCAGCTCACCCGGGAGTAGCGGGAGCCACTCCTACGAGCAGTACTTC
>TRBJ2-6|.|.|TRBV6-1
CASSVGASGANVLTF
TGTGCCAGCAGTGTTGGGGCGTCTGGGGCCAACGTCCTGACTTTC
>TRBJ1-5|.|TRBD1|TRBV30
CAWSSGTGSSNQPQHF
TGTGCCTGGAGCTCCGGGACAGGGTCAAGCAATCAGCCCCAGCATTTT
>TRBJ2-3|.|.|TRBV7-3
CASSPDYQSTDTQYF
TGTGCCAGCAGCCCGGACTACCAAAGCACAGATACGCAGTATTTT
>TRBJ1-5|.|.|TRBV4-3
CASSQDFRAYNQPQHF
TGCGCCAGCAGCCAAGATTTCAGGGCGTACAATCAGCCCCAGCATTTT
>TRBJ1-6|.|TRBD1|TRBV5-6
CASSTGTVNSPLHF
TGTGCCAGCAGCACCGGGACAGTTAATTCACCCCTCCACTTT
>TRBJ2-7|.|.|TRBV30
CAWSESYEQYF
TGTGCCTGGAGCGAGAGTTACGAGCAGTACTTC
>TRBJ1-2|.|.|TRBV30
CASLGAKEGYTF
TGTGCCTCCCTGGGGGCAAAGGAAGGCTACACCTTC
>TRBJ1-2|.|.|TRBV5-5
CASSLKGNYGYTF
TGTGCCAGCAGCTTGAAGGGGAACTATGGCTACACCTTC
>TRBJ1-2|.|TRBD1|TRBV6-5
CASSYTGGGHGYTF
TGTGCCAGCAGTTATACAGGGGGCGGGCATGGCTACACCTTC
>TRBJ2-7|.|.|TRBV7-9
CASSLEQGNEQYF
TGTGCCAGCAGCTTAGAACAGGGAAACGAGCAGTACTTC
>TRBJ2-5|.|.|TRBV5-6
CASSMVWGHQETQYF
TGTGCCAGCAGCATGGTGTGGGGCCACCAAGAGACCCAGTACTTC
>TRBJ1-5|.|TRBD1|TRBV27
CASRKDRGLNQPQHF
TGTGCCAGCCGCAAGGACAGGGGGTTAAATCAGCCCCAGCATTTT
>TRBJ2-7|.|.|TRBV6-5
CASTSHSTYEQYF
TGTGCCAGCACGAGCCATTCGACCTACGAGCAGTACTTC
>TRBJ1-2|.|.|TRBV19
CATKGRTGILYGYTF
TGTGCAACAAAAGGCCGAACAGGCATCCTCTATGGCTACACCTTC
>TRBJ2-6|.|TRBD1|TRBV4-1
CASSLGTGVHSGANVLTF
TGCGCCAGCAGCTTAGGGACAGGGGTGCACTCTGGGGCCAACGTCCTGACTTTC
>TRBJ1-1|.|.|TRBV5-1
CASKDSQRFTEAFF
TGCGCCAGCAAGGACAGCCAAAGGTTCACTGAAGCTTTCTTT
>TRBJ2-7|.|.|TRBV5-6
CASSFYIRSYEQYF
TGTGCCAGCAGCTTTTACATACGCTCCTACGAGCAGTACTTC
>TRBJ2-5|.|TRBD2|TRBV30
CAWSSRGGETQYF
TGTGCCTGGAGTTCTCGGGGGGGGGAGACCCAGTACTTC
>TRBJ1-2|.|.|TRBV19
CASSTSGRGWDGYTF
TGTGCCAGTAGTACCTCAGGGAGGGGCTGGGATGGCTACACCTTC
>TRBJ2-1|once|.|TRBV7-9
CASSRERASSYNEQFF
TGTGCCAGCAGCCGCGAGCGGGCTAGCTCCTACAATGAGCAGTTCTTC
>TRBJ2-7|.|.|TRBV5-1
CASKTETDSPYEQYF
TGCGCCAGCAAAACCGAGACTGATAGCCCCTACGAGCAGTACTTC
>TRBJ1-5|.|.|TRBV15
CATSRVEEGYSNQPQHF
TGTGCCACCAGCAGAGTTGAGGAGGGCTATAGCAATCAGCCCCAGCATTTT
>TRBJ2-7|.|.|TRBV7-2
CASSLYGVQSYEQYF
TGTGCCAGCAGCTTGTACGGAGTCCAATCCTACGAGCAGTACTTC
>TRBJ2-5|.|TRBD1|TRBV13
CASSFSGTGGAFETQYF
TGTGCCAGCAGCTTCTCCGGGACAGGGGGGGCCTTTGAGACCCAGTACTTC
>TRBJ2-2|few|TRBD2|TRBV27
CASSLSLAGATGELFF
TGTGCCAGCAGTTTAAGTCTAGCGGGTGCTACCGGGGAGCTGTTTTTT
>TRBJ2-5|.|.|TRBV30
CAWSTQDRRQETQYF
TGTGCCTGGAGTACCCAGGACAGAAGACAAGAGACCCAGTACTTC
>TRBJ1-5|.|TRBD1|TRBV6-5
CASSYHGTGDQPQHF
TGTGCCAGCAGTTACCACGGGACAGGGGACCAGCCCCAGCATTTT
>TRBJ2-7|.|.|TRBV27
CASSLGGTYEQYF
TGTGCCAGCAGTTTAGGAGGTACCTACGAGCAGTACTTC
>TRBJ2-7|.|TRBD1|TRBV2
CASSQRARQGPYEQYF
TGTGCCAGCAGCCAAAGGGCCAGACAGGGCCCCTACGAGCAGTACTTC
>TRBJ2-2|.|.|TRBV2
CASGDRTNTGELFF
TGTGCCAGCGGTGACAGAACGAACACCGGGGAGCTGTTTTTT
>TRBJ2-2|.|TRBD2|TRBV28
CASSSLSGTKNTGELFF
TGTGCCAGCAGTTCCCTTAGCGGGACGAAGAACACCGGGGAGCTGTTTTTT